Described below is a single TCR beta chain sequence and its context. This clonotype was detected ten times or more. The specificity of this receptor is unknown. No much larger clone is present one base from it, and per-base qualities are unavailable. This sample stems from a study of human T cells and chemical hapten exposure (dated by TCRdb to the early 2020s). Study-wide context: For sensitization, 2% DPC in acetone was applied to a roughly 2 cm by roughly 2 cm area of upper inner arm skin. Most of the patients in the cohort were female, and the cohort covered alopecia areata with under or over 50% scalp involvement, alopecia totalis and alopecia universalis. The study tracked peripheral blood TCR repertoire changes in vivo during primary and secondary sensitization to the hapten diphenylcyclopropenone (DPC) in alopecia patients. Blood samples were taken from patients before sensitization (week 0) and then at 2, 6 and about 24 weeks after DPC sensitization. Libraries were pooled for sequencing, and variation in per-sample TCR yields was attributed mainly to small differences in library volumes within the pool. Throughout the roughly 23-week study period, patients were also given weekly therapeutic DPC doses on the scalp. Blood for TCR sequencing was provided by twenty-nine alopecia patients at one to four time points (pre-sensitization, 2, 6 and 24 weeks). Patch tests used Finn chambers with 0.01% DPC on the upper back, scored after 6 days by International Contact Dermatitis Research Group standards. Broader findings and caveats from the paper: The number of TCRs above 1 in 1000 frequency did not change with DPC sensitization; there was no evidence of global repertoire structure alterations. Alopecia, a presumed autoimmune disease, was present in all patients, so the immune response of the patients might differ from that of healthy individuals. Repeated subsampling changed both the strength of the expansion versus patch-test correlation and the threshold at which that correlation became significant. Compared with pre-sensitization or healthy control sets, expanded TCRs formed significantly more large CDR3 similarity clusters, which is consistent with antigen-driven responses. A positive correlation was found between the number of PT1 expanded TCRs and patch test score, with significance reached at thresholds 8, 16 and 32 but not 4.

According to the study, the label for this sample's time point signals: patch test 1, 2 weeks after DPC sensitization. The meaning of the sample's treatment or condition label: therapeutic diphenylcyclopropenone sensitization with weekly scalp DPC. At each patch-test visit, blood was drawn before the patch test was applied. Patients were eligible if aged 18 to 70, diagnosed with alopecia and judged suitable for DPC therapy, and pregnant patients were excluded. Total RNA was extracted from unfractionated whole blood that had been collected in Tempus Blood RNA tubes. The method was RACE. The sequencing machine was a NextSeq 500. During library preparation, unique molecular identifiers were attached to individual cDNA molecules so that TCRs could be counted quantitatively and reproducibly. For every blood RNA sample, sequencing covered both the TCR alpha and TCR beta chains. Processing in the source paper ran as follows. Samples had a median of roughly 99,000 TCRs, with a range from roughly 23,224 to 700,000. V, J and CDR3 annotation of the TCR reads was performed with the Decombinator software suite. For PS versus PT1 abundance plots, all samples were subsampled to the same number of TCRs (28,000). TCRs were defined as expanded if absent before sensitization and observed at least eight times at the 2-week time point. TCRdb trimmed the raw reads at Q25, called clones with MiXCR and kept productive beta chains. Rows with one shared CDR3 protein collapse into an entry with the most common genes and DNA. TCRdb's processing, not the authors' own work, is the source of the V and J calls. The sample table holds over 11,000 distinct CDR3 sequences, of which 15% to 20% were seen once. Around 7.2% of the sample goes to the ten largest clones.

CDR1 and CDR2 are read off the germline V gene as ENHRY and SYGVKD. The CDR3 starts with the cysteine, ends with the phenylalanine, and has 13 residues. Only the CDR3 portion is preserved as DNA: 39 bases, with reading frame beginning at the first base. The V and J ends are trimmed by 7 bases and 3 bases, leaving 12 bases between them. This chain is built from TRBV10-3 and TRBJ2-5; 5 matching bases give a weak D call of TRBD1. This clonotype originated in a woman aged 30 to 39 with alopecia areata. Some clones in this sample may be carry-over from other donors' samples. Sequences were derived from whole blood, sampled in connection with sensitization to the hapten diphenylcyclopropenone (DPC). The CDR3 sequence is CAINGATKETQYF. The bases are TGTGCCATCAATGGGGCTACCAAAGAGACCCAGTACTTC.